This section outlines one T cell receptor (beta chain) sequence together with its context. Its antigen remains unidentified. The data belong to a study of T cell responses to AZD1222 COVID-19 vaccine. Notes on the study in general: Only after the peak T cell response were repertoires sampled.

TCRdb's table, derived via immunoSEQ multiplex PCR, lists solely in-frame clones and lacks some. The table shows some 89,000 clones, with around nine tenths occurring only once. The CDR3 length is 15 residues. J was trimmed by 0 bases and V by 2 bases; bases with no gene match: 3. Germline V gene lookup returns CDR1 SNHLY and CDR2 FYNNEI. The clonotype comes from an adult in good health. The sample here was peripheral blood, taken on day 0 of AZD1222 vaccination. This rearrangement joins TRBV2 to TRBJ2-5, with TRBD1 matching over 7 bases. The CDR3 protein is CASSESRGNQETQYF. CDR3 DNA: TGTGCCAGCAGTGAATCCAGGGGGAACCAAGAGACCCAGTACTTC.